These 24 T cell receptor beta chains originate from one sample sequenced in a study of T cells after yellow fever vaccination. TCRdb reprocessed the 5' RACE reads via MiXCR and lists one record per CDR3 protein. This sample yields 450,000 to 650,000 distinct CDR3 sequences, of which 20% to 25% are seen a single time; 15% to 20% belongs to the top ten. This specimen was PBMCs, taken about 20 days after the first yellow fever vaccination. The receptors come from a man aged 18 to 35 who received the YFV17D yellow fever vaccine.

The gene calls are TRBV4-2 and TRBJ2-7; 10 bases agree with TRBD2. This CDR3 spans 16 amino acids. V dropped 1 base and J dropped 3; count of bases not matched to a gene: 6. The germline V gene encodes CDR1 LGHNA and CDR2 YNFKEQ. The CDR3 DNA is TGTGCCAGCAGCCAAGGAGTGGGACTAGCGCACTACGAGCAGTACTTC. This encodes CASSQGVGLAHYEQYF.

CDR3: CASRRSGTLPGTQYF. Here the CDR3 DNA reads TGTGCCAGCAGACGTTCCGGGACCCTTCCCGGTACGCAGTATTTT. The genes are TRBV5-4 and TRBJ2-3; D might be TRBD1 or TRBD2, each matching 5 bases. Germline V gene data show CDR1 as SGHNT and CDR2 as YYREEE (reference sequence). This CDR3 spans 15 amino acids. The ends were cut back, 5 bases at V and 8 bases at J, with 21 bases in the middle.

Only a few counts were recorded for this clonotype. Written as DNA, the CDR3 is TGCGCCAGCAGCTTTTCCGGACAGGGGCGTGGTGGCTACACCTTC. Translated, it gives CASSFSGQGRGGYTF. The chain links TRBV5-1 to TRBJ1-2; TRBD1 matches 9 bases. J gave up 7 bases and V 2 bases, and 9 bases lay outside the gene matches. Germline V gives CDR1 SGHRS, CDR2 YFSETQ. The length of the CDR3 is 15 residues.

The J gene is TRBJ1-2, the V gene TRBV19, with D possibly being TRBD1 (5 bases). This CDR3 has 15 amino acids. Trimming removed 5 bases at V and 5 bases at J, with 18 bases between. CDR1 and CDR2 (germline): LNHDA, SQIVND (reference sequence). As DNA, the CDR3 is TGTGCCAGTAGTCCCGGGCCTTTTGGGGGGTATGGCTACACCTTC. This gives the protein CASSPGPFGGYGYTF. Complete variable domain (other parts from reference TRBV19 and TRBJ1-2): DGGITQSPKYLFRKEGQNVTLSCEQNLNHDAMYWYRQDPGQGLRLIYYSQIVNDFQKGDIAEGYSVSREKKESFPLTVTSAQKNPTAFYLCASSPGPFGGYGYTFGSGTRLTVV.

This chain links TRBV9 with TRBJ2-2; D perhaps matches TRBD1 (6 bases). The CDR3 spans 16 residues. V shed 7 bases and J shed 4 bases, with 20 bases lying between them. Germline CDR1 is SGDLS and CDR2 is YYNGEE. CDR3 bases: TGTGCCAGCGCACCCGGGACAACGGACCTCACCGGGGAGCTGTTTTTT. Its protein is CASAPGTTDLTGELFF.

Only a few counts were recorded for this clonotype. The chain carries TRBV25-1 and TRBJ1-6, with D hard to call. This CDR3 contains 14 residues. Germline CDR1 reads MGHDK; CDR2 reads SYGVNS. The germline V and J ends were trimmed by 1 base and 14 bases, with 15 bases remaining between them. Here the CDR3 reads CASSEFGVAPTLHF. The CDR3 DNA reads TGTGCCAGCAGTGAATTCGGGGTTGCTCCGACCCTCCACTTT.

CDR3 region: CASSLGLATGEKLFF. The CDR3 region has the DNA TGTGCCAGCAGCTTGGGGCTGGCGACAGGAGAAAAACTGTTTTTT. The rearrangement uses TRBV7-2 and TRBJ1-4; TRBD1 might be the D (6 bases). Trimming took 3 bases from V and 8 from J, leaving 16 bases between them. The CDR3 contains 15 residues. Per the germline V gene, CDR1 is SGHTA and CDR2 is FQGNSA. The full variable domain, its missing parts supplied by reference TRBV7-2 and TRBJ1-4, is GAGVSQSPSNKVTEKGKDVELRCDPISGHTALYWYRQSLGQGLEFLIYFQGNSAPDKSGLPSDRFSAERTGGSVSTLTIQRTQQEDSAVYLCASSLGLATGEKLFFGSGTQLSVL.

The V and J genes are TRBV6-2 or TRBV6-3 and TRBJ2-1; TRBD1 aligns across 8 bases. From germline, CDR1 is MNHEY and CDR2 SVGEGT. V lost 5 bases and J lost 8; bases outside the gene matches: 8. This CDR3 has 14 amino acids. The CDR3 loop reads CASSTQGAMDEQFF. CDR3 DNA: TGTGCCAGCAGTACCCAGGGGGCCATGGATGAGCAGTTCTTC.

The CDR3 region is CATLAGGRNEQFF. In DNA, the CDR3 is TGTGCCACCCTAGCGGGGGGGCGAAATGAGCAGTTCTTC. The chain carries TRBV10-3 and TRBJ2-1, with TRBD2 identical over 12 bases. CDR1 is ENHRY, CDR2 SYGVKD, per germline. The CDR3 runs 13 residues. V gave up 10 bases and J gave up 7 bases; unmatched junction bases: 5.

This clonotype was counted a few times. CDR3 nucleotide sequence: TGTGCCAGCAACGAGCGGGGGGCTAGCACAGATACGCAGTATTTT. The encoded protein is CASNERGASTDTQYF. The V call is TRBV14, the J call TRBJ2-3; 9 nucleotides match TRBD2. J was trimmed by 0 bases and V by 7 bases; bases with no gene match: 5. The CDR3 length is 15 residues. Germline-derived CDR1 and CDR2 are SGHDN and FVKESK.

CDR3 loop: CASSLHRVNEQFF. DNA for the CDR3: TGTGCCAGCAGTTTACACAGGGTCAATGAGCAGTTCTTC. The J gene is TRBJ2-1, the V gene TRBV27; a weak D match, TRBD1 (6 bases). Per germline, CDR1 MNHEY and CDR2 SMNVEV (reference sequence). Trimming pared 2 bases from V and 6 bases from J, leaving 8 bases between. The CDR3 consists of 13 residues.

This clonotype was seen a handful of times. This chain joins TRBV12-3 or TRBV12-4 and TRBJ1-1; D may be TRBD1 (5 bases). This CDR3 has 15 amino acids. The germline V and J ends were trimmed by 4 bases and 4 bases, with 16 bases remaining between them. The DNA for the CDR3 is TGTGCCAGCAGTTCAGGGCAGGGAGTAGGCACTGAAGCTTTCTTT. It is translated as CASSSGQGVGTEAFF.

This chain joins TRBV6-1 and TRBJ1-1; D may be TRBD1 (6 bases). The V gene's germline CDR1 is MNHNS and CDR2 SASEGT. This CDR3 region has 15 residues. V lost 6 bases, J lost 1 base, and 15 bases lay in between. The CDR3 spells CASRGEGHPNTEAFF. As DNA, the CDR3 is TGTGCCAGCAGAGGGGAGGGACACCCGAACACTGAAGCTTTCTTT.

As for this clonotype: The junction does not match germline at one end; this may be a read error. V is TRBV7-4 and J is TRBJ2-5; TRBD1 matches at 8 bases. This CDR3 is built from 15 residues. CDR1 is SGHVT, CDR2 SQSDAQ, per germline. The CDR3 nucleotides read TGTGCCAGCAACTTAATGGGACAGGTGGGAGAGACCCAGTACTTC. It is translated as CASNLMGQVGETQYF.

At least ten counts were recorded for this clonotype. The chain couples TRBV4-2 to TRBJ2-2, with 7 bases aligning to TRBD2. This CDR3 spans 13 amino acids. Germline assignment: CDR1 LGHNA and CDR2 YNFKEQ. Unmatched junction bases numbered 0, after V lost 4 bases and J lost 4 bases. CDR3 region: CASSRTSTGELFF. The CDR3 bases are TGTGCCAGCAGCCGGACTAGCACCGGGGAGCTGTTTTTT.

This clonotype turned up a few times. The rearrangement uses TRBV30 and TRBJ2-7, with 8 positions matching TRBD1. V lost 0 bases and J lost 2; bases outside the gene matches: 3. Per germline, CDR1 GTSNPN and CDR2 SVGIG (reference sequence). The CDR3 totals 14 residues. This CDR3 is CAWSVGTGPYEQYF. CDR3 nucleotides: TGTGCCTGGAGTGTAGGGACAGGCCCCTACGAGCAGTACTTC.

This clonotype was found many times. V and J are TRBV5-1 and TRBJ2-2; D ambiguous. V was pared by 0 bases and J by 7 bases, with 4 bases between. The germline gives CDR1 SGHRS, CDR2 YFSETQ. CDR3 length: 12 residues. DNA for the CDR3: TGCGCCAGCAGCTTGGAGGACGGGGAGCTGTTTTTT. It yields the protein CASSLEDGELFF.

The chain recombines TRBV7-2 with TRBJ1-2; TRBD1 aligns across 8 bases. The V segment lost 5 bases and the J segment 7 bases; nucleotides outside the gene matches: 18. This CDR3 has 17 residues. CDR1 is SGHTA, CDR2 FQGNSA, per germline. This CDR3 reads CASSPLQGALPKGGYTF. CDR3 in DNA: TGTGCCAGCAGCCCATTGCAGGGGGCGCTGCCTAAGGGTGGCTACACCTTC.

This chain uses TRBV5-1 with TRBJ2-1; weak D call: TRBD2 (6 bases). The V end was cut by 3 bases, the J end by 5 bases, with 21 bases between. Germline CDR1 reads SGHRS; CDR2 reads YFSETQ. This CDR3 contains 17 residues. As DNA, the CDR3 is TGCGCCAGCAGCTCCCTAACGACTAGTTTTAGGGACAATGAGCAGTTCTTC. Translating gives CASSSLTTSFRDNEQFF.

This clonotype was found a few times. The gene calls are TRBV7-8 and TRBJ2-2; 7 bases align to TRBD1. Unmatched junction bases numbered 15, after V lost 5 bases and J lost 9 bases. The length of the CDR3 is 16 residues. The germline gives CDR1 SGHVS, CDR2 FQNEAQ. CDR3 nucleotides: TGTGCCAGCAGCGAGGGGACAGCGGACAAATTTTGGGAGCTGTTTTTT. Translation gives CASSEGTADKFWELFF.

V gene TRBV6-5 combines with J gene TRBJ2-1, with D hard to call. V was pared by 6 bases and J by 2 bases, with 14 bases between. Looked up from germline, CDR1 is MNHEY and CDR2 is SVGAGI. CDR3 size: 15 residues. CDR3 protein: CASSPSGHPYNEQFF. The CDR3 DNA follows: TGTGCCAGCAGCCCCTCCGGTCATCCCTACAATGAGCAGTTCTTC.

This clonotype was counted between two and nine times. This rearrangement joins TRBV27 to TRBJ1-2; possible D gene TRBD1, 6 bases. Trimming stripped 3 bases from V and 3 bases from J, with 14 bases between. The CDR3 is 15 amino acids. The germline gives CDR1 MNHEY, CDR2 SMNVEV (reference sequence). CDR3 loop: CASSFAGQLYYGYTF. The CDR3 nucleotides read TGTGCCAGCAGTTTTGCCGGACAGTTATACTATGGCTACACCTTC.

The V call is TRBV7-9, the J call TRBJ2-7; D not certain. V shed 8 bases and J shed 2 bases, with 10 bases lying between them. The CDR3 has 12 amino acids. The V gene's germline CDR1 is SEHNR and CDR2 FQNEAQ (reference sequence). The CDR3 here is CASLRLPYEQYF. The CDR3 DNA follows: TGTGCCAGCCTCAGGCTTCCCTACGAGCAGTACTTC.

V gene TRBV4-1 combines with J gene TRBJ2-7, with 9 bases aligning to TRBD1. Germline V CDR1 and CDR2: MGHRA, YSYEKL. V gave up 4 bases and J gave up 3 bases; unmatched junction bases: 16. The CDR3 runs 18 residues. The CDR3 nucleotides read TGCGCCAGCAGCCCCAAAGGGCGGGTTACGGACAGGGGCTACGAGCAGTACTTC. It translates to CASSPKGRVTDRGYEQYF.